This TCR beta chain was retrieved from a study of blood T cell repertoires in COVID-19. Sequencing was performed with immunoSEQ multiplex PCR; in TCRdb, only in-frame clones are kept and a portion is missing. This sample has about 190,000 clones; roughly nine tenths occur once, and the top ten carry less than 1.5%. The V gene lost 1 base and the J gene lost 6 bases, with 10 bases spanning the gap. The CDR3 runs to 13 residues. Germline V gives CDR1 SGHRS, CDR2 YFSETQ. The chain is built from TRBV5-1 and TRBJ1-2; possible D gene TRBD1, 6 bases. Source material: peripheral blood. This TCR was recovered from a young man with acute or convalescent COVID-19. The CDR3 loop is CASSLRPGDGYTF. Written as DNA, the CDR3 is TGCGCCAGCAGCTTGCGGCCAGGGGATGGCTACACCTTC.